This T cell receptor beta chain was recorded in a study of shared T cell receptors in the human thymus. This clone was seen more than once but under ten times. The data were produced by immunoSEQ multiplex PCR, yet TCRdb's version contains in-frame clones alone and is incomplete. Of roughly 560,000 clones in the sample, about 84% were seen once. Germline CDR1 is MNHEY and CDR2 is SMNVEV (reference sequence). This CDR3 contains 15 residues. Trimming shortened V by 6 bases and J by 0 bases, and 12 bases separated the two germline ends. This sample also belongs to another study, concerning human thymus T cells. From that study: The donor group consisted of healthy Finnish infants who were having corrective surgery for congenital heart defects. Resections were taken during corrective heart surgery, and the thymus tissue came from these.

This receptor was taken from a boy under two years old with a congenital heart defect. The chain couples TRBV27 to TRBJ1-5; maybe TRBD1 (5 bases). The sequenced sample was thymocytes. In DNA, the CDR3 is TGTGCCAGCAGAGAGACAGACAATAGCAATCAGCCCCAGCATTTT. As protein: CASRETDNSNQPQHF.